This T cell receptor beta chain was retrieved from a study of cytomegalovirus exposure and HLA in healthy donors. V was pared by 7 bases and J by 5 bases, with 11 bases between. The germline gives CDR1 SQVTM, CDR2 ANQGSEA. The CDR3 totals 11 residues. The PCR made use of 60 Vbeta and 13 Jbeta primers. In the original analysis: A follow-up analysis tallied around 80 million unique TCR beta chains, about 11 million shared. Assay: immunoSEQ multiplex PCR; the TCRdb copy retains only in-frame clones and omits some. The V and J calls and the clone size are those of that table, but D and trimming were determined from the DNA. This table holds fewer than 250,000 clones, about 80% found once.

This clonotype was sampled from a middle-aged man in good health and CMV-seropositive. The V gene is TRBV29-1, the J gene TRBJ2-5; TRBD1 might be the D (7 bases). The sequenced sample was PBMCs. In nucleotides, the CDR3 is TGCAGCGACTCAGGGGGGGAGACCCAGTACTTC. The encoded protein is CSDSGGETQYF.